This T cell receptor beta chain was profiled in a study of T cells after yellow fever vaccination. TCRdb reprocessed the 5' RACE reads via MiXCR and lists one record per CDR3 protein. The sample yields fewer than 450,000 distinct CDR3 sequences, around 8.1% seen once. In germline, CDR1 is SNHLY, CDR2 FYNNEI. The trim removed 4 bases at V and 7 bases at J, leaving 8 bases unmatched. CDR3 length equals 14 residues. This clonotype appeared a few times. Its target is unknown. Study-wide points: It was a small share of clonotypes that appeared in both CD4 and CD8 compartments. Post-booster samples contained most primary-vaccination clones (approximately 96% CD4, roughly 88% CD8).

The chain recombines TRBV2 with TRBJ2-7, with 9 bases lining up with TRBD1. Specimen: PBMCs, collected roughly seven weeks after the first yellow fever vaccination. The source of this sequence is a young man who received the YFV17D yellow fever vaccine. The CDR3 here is CASSVGDRAREQYF. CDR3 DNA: TGTGCCAGCAGTGTGGGGGACAGGGCGCGAGAGCAGTACTTC.